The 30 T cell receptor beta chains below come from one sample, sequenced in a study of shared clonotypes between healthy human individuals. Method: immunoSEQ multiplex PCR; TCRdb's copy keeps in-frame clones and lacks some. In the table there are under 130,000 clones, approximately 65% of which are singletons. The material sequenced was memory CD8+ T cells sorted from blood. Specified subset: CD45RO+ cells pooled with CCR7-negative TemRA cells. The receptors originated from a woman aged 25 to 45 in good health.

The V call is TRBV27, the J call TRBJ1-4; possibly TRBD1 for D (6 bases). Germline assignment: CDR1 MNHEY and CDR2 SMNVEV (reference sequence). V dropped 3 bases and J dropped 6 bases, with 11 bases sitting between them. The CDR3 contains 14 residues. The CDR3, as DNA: TGTGCCAGCAGTTTGACAGGTGACTATGAAAAACTGTTTTTT. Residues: CASSLTGDYEKLFF.

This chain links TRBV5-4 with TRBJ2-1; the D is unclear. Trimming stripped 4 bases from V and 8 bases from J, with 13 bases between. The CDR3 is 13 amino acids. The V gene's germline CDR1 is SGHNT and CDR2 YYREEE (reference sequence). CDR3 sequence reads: CASSLNMAHEQFF. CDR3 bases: TGTGCCAGCAGCCTTAACATGGCGCATGAGCAGTTCTTC.

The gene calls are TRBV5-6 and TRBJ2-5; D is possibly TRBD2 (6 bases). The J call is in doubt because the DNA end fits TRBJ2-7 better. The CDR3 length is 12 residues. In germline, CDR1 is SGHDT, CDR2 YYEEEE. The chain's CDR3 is CASSSGVYEQYF. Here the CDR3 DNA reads TGTGCCAGCAGCTCGGGGGTCTACGAGCAGTACTTC.

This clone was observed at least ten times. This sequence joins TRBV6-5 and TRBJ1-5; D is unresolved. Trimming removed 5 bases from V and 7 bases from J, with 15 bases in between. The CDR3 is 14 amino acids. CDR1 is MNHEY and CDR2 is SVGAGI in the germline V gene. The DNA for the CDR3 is TGTGCCAGCAGTGAATCCGAAGGAGGGCAGCCCCAGCATTTT. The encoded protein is CASSESEGGQPQHF.

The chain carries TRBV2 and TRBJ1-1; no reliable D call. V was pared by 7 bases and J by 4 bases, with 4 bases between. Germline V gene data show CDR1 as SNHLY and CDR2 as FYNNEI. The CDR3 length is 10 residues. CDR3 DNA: TGTGCCAGCAAGAGCACTGAAGCTTTCTTT. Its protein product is CASKSTEAFF.

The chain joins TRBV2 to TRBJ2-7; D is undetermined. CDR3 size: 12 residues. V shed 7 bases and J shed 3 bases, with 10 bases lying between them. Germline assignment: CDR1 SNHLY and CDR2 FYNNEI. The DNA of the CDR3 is TGTGCCAGCACTTTTCTTGGCTACGAGCAGTACTTC. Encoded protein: CASTFLGYEQYF.

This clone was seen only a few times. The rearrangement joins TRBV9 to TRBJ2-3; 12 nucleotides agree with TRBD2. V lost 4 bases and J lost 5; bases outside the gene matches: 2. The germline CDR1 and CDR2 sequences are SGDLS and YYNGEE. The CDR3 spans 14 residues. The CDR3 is CASSLGLAGDTQYF. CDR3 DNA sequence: TGTGCCAGCAGCCTGGGACTAGCGGGAGATACGCAGTATTTT.

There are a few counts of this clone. Here the CDR3 reads CASSLLVGGSYEQYF. The CDR3 DNA reads TGTGCCAGCAGCTTATTGGTAGGAGGCTCCTACGAGCAGTACTTC. The chain has TRBV7-9 and TRBJ2-7, with D possibly matching TRBD2 (5 bases). Germline lookup yields CDR1 SEHNR and CDR2 FQNEAQ (reference sequence). This CDR3 spans 15 amino acids. V lost 2 bases to trimming and J lost 0 bases, with 11 bases between them.

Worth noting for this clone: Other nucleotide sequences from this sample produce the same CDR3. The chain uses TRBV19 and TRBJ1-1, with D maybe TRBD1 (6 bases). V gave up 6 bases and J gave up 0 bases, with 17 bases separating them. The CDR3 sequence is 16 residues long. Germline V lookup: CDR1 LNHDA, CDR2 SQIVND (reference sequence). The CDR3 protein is CASRGGVVYMNTEAFF. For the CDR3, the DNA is TGTGCCAGTAGAGGGGGGGTCGTATACATGAACACTGAAGCTTTCTTT.

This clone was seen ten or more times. The CDR3 DNA sequence: TGTGCCAGCAGTGAGGCTAGCGGGGGAAACACCGGGGAGCTGTTTTTT. This translates into CASSEASGGNTGELFF. This sequence joins TRBV6-4 and TRBJ2-2; TRBD2 agrees at 10 bases. The V gene's germline CDR1 is MRHNA and CDR2 SNTAGT. This CDR3 has 16 amino acids. J gave up 2 bases and V 3 bases, and 3 bases lay outside the gene matches.

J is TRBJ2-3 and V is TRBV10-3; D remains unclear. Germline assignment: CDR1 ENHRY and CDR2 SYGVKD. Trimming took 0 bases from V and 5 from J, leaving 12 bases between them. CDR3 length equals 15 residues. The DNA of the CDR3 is TGTGCCATCAGTGAGTCGCCGGGCGATCAAGATACGCAGTATTTT. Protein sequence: CAISESPGDQDTQYF.

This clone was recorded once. The CDR3 nucleotides read TGTGCCAGCAGTTTAATGGGCGGGAGGGCCAGCTACACCGGGGAGCTGTTTTTT. Its protein is CASSLMGGRASYTGELFF. The chain couples TRBV27 to TRBJ2-2; 9 bases are shared with TRBD2. CDR1 MNHEY and CDR2 SMNVEV come from the germline V gene (reference sequence). V lost 2 bases and J lost 3; bases outside the gene matches: 10. The CDR3 spans 18 residues.

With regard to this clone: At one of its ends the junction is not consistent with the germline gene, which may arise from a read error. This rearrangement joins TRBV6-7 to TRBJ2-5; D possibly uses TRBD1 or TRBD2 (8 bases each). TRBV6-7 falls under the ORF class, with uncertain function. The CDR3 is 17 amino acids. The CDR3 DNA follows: TGTGCCAGCAATTTGACAGGGGAGGAGACTAGCGCCCTCGGAGGGGACTTC. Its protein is CASNLTGEETSALGGDF.

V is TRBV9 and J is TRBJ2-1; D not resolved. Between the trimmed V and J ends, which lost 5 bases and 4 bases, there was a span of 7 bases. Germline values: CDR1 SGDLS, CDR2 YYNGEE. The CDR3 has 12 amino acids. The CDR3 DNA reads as TGTGCCAGCAGGGACCAGTACAATGAGCAGTTCTTC. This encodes CASRDQYNEQFF. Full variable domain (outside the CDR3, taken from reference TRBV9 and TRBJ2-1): DSGVTQTPKHLITATGQRVTLRCSPRSGDLSVYWYQQSLDQGLQFLIQYYNGEERAKGNILERFSAQQFPDLHSELNLSSLELGDSALYFCASRDQYNEQFFGPGTRLTVL.

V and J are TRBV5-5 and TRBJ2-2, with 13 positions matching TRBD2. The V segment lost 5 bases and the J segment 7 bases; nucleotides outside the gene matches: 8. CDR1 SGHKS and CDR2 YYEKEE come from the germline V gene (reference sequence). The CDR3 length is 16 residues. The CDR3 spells CASSFGLAGAGGELFF. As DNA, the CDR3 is TGTGCCAGCAGTTTCGGACTAGCGGGAGCGGGCGGGGAGCTGTTTTTT.

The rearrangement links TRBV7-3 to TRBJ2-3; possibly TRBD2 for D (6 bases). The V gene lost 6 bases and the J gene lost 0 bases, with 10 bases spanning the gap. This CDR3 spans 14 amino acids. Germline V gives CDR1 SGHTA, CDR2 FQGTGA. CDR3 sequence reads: CASSTGVSTDTQYF. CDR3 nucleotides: TGTGCCAGCAGTACGGGGGTCAGCACAGATACGCAGTATTTT.

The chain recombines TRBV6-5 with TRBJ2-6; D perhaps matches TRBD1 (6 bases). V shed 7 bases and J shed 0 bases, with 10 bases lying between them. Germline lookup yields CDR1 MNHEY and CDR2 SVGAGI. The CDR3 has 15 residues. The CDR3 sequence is CASTEQGSGANVLTF. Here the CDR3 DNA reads TGTGCCAGCACCGAACAGGGCTCTGGGGCCAACGTCCTGACTTTC.

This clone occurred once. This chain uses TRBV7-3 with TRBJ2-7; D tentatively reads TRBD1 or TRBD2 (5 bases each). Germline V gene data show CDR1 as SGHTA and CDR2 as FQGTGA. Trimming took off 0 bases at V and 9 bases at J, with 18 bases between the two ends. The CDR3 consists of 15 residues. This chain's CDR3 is CASSLTPGRLSWQYF. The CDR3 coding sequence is TGTGCCAGCAGCTTAACCCCGGGACGACTTAGCTGGCAGTACTTC.

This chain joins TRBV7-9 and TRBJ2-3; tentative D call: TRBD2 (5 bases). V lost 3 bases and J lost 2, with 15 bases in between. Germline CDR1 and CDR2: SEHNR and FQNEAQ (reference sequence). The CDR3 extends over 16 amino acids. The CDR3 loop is CASSFLPTEDTDTQYF. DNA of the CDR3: TGTGCCAGCAGCTTTCTCCCAACGGAGGACACAGATACGCAGTATTTT.

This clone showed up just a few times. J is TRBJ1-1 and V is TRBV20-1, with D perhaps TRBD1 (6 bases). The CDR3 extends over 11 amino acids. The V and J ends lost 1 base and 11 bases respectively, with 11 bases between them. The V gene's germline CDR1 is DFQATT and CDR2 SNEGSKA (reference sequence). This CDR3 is CSARGQGKAFF. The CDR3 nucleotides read TGCAGTGCTAGAGGGCAGGGGAAGGCTTTCTTT.

The CDR3 sequence is CASSLYYRGKPTYEQYF. The CDR3 nucleotides are TGTGCCAGCAGTTTATACTACAGGGGCAAGCCAACCTACGAGCAGTACTTC. This chain uses TRBV28 with TRBJ2-7, with 7 bases identical to TRBD1. The CDR3 runs 17 residues. After removal of 1 base from V and 2 bases from J, the junction contained 11 bases not matched to a gene. The germline V gene has CDR1 MDHEN and CDR2 SYDVKM.

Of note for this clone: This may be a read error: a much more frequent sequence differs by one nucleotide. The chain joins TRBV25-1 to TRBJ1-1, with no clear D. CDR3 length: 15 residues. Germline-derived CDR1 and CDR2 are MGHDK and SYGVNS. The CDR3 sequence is CASSGAWGRETETFF. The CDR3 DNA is TGTGCCAGCAGTGGGGCTTGGGGTCGGGAAACTGAAACTTTCTTT. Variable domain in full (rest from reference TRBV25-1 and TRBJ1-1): EADIYQTPRYLVIGTGKKITLECSQTMGHDKMYWYQQDPGMELHLIHYSYGVNSTEKGDLSSESTVSRIRTEHFPLTLESARPSHTSQYLCASSGAWGRETETFFGQGTRLTVV.

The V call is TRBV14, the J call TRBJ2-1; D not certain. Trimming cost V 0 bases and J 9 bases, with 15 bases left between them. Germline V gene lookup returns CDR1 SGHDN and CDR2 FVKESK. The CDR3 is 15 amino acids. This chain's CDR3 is CASSQDQRRSLEQFF. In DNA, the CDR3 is TGTGCCAGCAGCCAAGATCAGCGAAGGAGCCTTGAGCAGTTCTTC.

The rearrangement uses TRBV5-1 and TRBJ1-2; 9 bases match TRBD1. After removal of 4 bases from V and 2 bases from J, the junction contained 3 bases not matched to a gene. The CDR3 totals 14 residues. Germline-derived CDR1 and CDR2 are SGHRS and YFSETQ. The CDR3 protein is CASSTGQGNYGYTF. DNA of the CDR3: TGCGCCAGCAGCACCGGACAGGGGAACTATGGCTACACCTTC.

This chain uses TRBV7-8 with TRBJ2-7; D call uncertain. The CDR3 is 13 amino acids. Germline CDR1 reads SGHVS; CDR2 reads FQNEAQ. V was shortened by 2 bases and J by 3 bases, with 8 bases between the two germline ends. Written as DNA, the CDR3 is TGTGCCAGCAGCTTATACCTGGACTACGAGCAGTACTTC. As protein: CASSLYLDYEQYF.

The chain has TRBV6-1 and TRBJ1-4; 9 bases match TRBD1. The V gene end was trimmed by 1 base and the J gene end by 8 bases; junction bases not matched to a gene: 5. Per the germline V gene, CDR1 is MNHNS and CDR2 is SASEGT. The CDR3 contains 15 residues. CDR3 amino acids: CASSEETGGEEKLFF. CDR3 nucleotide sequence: TGTGCCAGCAGTGAAGAGACAGGGGGTGAAGAAAAACTGTTTTTT.

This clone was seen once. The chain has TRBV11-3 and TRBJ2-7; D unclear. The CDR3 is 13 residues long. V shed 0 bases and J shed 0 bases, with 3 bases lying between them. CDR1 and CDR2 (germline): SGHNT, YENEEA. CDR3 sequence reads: CASSLDSSYEQYF. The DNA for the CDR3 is TGTGCCAGCAGCTTAGATAGCTCCTACGAGCAGTACTTC.

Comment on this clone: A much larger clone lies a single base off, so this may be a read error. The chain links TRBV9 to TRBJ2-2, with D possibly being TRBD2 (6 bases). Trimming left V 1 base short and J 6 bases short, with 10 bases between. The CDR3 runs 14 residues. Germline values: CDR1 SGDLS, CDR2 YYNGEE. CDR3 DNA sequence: TGTGCCAGCAGCGTATCTTGGGGGGCCGGGGAGCTGTTTTTT. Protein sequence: CASSVSWGAGELFF.

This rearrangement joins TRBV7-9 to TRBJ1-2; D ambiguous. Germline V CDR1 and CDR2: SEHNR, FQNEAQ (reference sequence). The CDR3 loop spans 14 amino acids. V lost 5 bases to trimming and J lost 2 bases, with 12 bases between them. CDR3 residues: CASSPQARNYGYTF. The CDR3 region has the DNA TGTGCCAGCAGCCCGCAAGCCAGAAACTATGGCTACACCTTC.

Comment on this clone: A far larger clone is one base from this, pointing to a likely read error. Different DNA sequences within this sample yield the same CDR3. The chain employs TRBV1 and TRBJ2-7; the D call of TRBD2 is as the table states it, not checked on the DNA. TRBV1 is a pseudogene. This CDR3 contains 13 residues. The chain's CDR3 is CTSWLATTYEQYF. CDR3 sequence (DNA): TGCACCAGCTGGCTGGCTACTACCTATGAGCAGTACTTC.